This T cell receptor (beta chain) was profiled in a study of response to subunit inactivated influenza vaccine. Findings of the study overall: Only a handful of new T cells, the authors suggested, are recruited with each seasonal influenza vaccination.

The J segment lost 2 bases and the V segment lost 5 bases, leaving 10 bases of the junction unmatched. The CDR3 consists of 16 residues. Germline V gene lookup returns CDR1 MDHEN and CDR2 SYDVKM. TCRdb analysed the RT-PCR reads with MiXCR anew, one entry per CDR3 protein. The table shows about 190,000 distinct CDR3 sequences, with 13% to 15% occurring only once. Of note for this clonotype: The antigen is unknown.

V gene TRBV28 combines with J gene TRBJ1-1; TRBD1 matches 8 bases. The starting material was CD8+ T cells sorted from PBMCs, obtained less than 6 days after vaccination. The receptor was derived from a man aged 45-65 years who received an inactivated influenza vaccine. The CDR3 here is CASSLAGTGPNTEAFF. The CDR3 DNA follows: TGTGCCAGCAGTCTCGCCGGGACAGGTCCTAACACTGAAGCTTTCTTT.